This is a list of T cell receptor beta chains from one sample in a study of T cells in tuberculosis. Profiled with immunoSEQ multiplex PCR; TCRdb holds only in-frame clones, not every one. This table holds some 49,000 clones, nearly 95% found once. The specimen comprised PBMCs, sampled at tuberculosis diagnosis. The receptors were gathered from an adult with tuberculosis. Both conserved end residues are part of each CDR3.

v_call,j_call,cdr3_aa
TRBV30,TRBJ1-6,CAWSVPTGNSPLHF
TRBV18,TRBJ2-5,CASSQIGTGIGETQYF
TRBV9,TRBJ2-5,CASSVDASGNRETQYF
TRBV12-5,TRBJ2-1,CASGLVRGNEQFF
TRBV7-2,TRBJ2-2,CAGGSTGELFF
TRBV7-2,TRBJ1-1,CASSLILGGPNTEAFF
TRBV5-4,TRBJ2-7,CASSGPTYEQYF
TRBV9,TRBJ1-1,CASSVGRQGANTEAFF
TRBV11-2,TRBJ2-7,CASSPLRLATYEQYF
TRBV10-3,TRBJ1-2,CAITPAGATNYGYTF
TRBV28,TRBJ2-5,CAGRKTGGLETQYF
TRBV28,TRBJ2-3,CASSLGLAGVRTDTQYF
TRBV25-1,TRBJ1-1,CASSEGTGNTEAFF
TRBV30,TRBJ1-2,CAWSVPGNYGYTF
TRBV2,TRBJ2-2,CASSVIAGGLGTGELFF
TRBV19,TRBJ1-5,CASRDIGPNQPQHF
TRBV5-4,TRBJ1-1,CASSHPTGDGTEAFF
TRBV7-6,TRBJ2-5,CASSLVQETQYF
TRBV30,TRBJ2-5,CAWSVRSGFRETQYF
TRBV14,TRBJ1-2,CASSQGLDRVYGYTF
TRBV7-3,TRBJ2-3,CASSRQGGPDTQYF
TRBV29-1,TRBJ2-7,CSVGTSGSGHEQYF
TRBV30,TRBJ1-1,CAWTTLTGSVTEAFF
TRBV2,TRBJ1-5,CASSENPQGTNQPQHF
TRBV4-3,TRBJ2-7,CASSQSRGGSYEQYF
TRBV7-9,TRBJ2-5,CASSSSHGVTQYF
TRBV7-8,TRBJ2-2,CASSLVGGSAGELFF
TRBV5-6,TRBJ2-2,CASSLPGHTGELFF
TRBV19,TRBJ1-5,CASSMNRARSKQPQHF
TRBV5-1,TRBJ2-7,CASSLVGQGANEQYF
TRBV9,TRBJ2-5,CASSSRLAGGRETQYF
TRBV19,TRBJ1-6,CASSAARGNSPLHF
TRBV5-1,TRBJ2-3,CASSLDGTGPTDTQYF
TRBV30,TRBJ2-3,CAWSTASGRSTDTQYF
TRBV25-1,TRBJ2-1,CASSEGLAAYNEQFF
TRBV10-1,TRBJ2-7,CASSRSRASYEQYF
TRBV9,TRBJ2-1,CASSGLGSSDDGGSSYNEQFF
TRBV6-1,TRBJ2-7,CASNLLAVSSYEQYF
TRBV9,TRBJ2-2,CASSVDLAGNLHTGELFF
TRBV7-8,TRBJ2-1,CASSVRLTGGKGGEQFF
TRBV5-6,TRBJ2-7,CASSQDSRGGEQYF
TRBV5-6,TRBJ2-4,CASSLAEAGGGYF